This TCR beta chain appears in the sequencing data of a study of cytomegalovirus exposure and HLA in healthy donors (TCRdb year 2017). In the study overall: An earlier analysis of approximately 640 of the donors reported about 290 Gb of sequence data and some 120 million unique TCR beta sequences from 150 million to 200 million T cells. Using immunosequencing, the study profiled T cell repertoires from 500 to 800 subjects and related those repertoires to cytomegalovirus serostatus. The aim of the study was to test whether cataloging public T cell receptors could identify signatures of past pathogen exposure. Both class I and class II loci were covered by HLA typing, at four-digit resolution. Of the approximately 400 genotyped donors, approximately 81% were placed in the genetic ancestry cluster associated with self-reported Caucasian donors. Alongside the repertoire data, information on donor age, sex, ethnicity and CMV serostatus was compiled. To predict cytomegalovirus infection status, the study brought together high-throughput TCR immunosequencing, statistical association of individual TCRs with disease status, and machine learning. Four or five DR-DQ haplotypes were handled as single units for association and clustering because linkage in the cohort was strong. In a later analysis, previously published TCR beta repertoires from fewer than 750 donors were re-analyzed and high-resolution HLA genotyping was added so that TCR occurrence patterns could be studied. Among over 350 genotyped donors of the cohort, an average of approximately 230,000 unique TCR beta nucleotide sequences were sequenced per donor, roughly 18% of them non-productive. Rather than using new phenotypic data, the later analysis identified candidate immune exposures from TCR beta sequences and from how often those sequences occurred across donors. An early release that covered some 630 HLA-typed donors contained approximately 300 gigabases of sequencing data and tens of millions of unique TCR sequences. In a later genetic analysis, genome-wide SNP genotypes for about 55% of the roughly 670 donors were used, and that subset was treated as a discovery cohort. Besides the first cohort of roughly 700 subjects, a separate validation cohort made up of 90 to 150 different subjects was used. Every discovery cohort repertoire had been produced on one sequencing platform. In an earlier analysis of 500 to 650 of the donors, high-throughput TCR beta sequencing was used to judge whether each TCR beta V gene segment behaved as functional or pseudogenic. Typing coverage varied by locus: about 629-640 donors for A, B, C, DRB1 and DQB1; approximately 560 for DQA1; about 600 for DPA1; 400 to 480 for DPB1.

Libraries were made using the immunoSEQ multiplex PCR assay. For the multiplex PCR, a mixture combining 60 forward primers for TCR Vbeta segments and 13 reverse primers for TCR Jbeta segments was used. The CDR3 region of rearranged TCR beta genes was amplified from genomic DNA by a multiplex PCR assay. The Illumina HiSeq System was used to sequence the amplified TCR beta libraries as 87-base-pair reads. The authors processed their data as follows. A later analysis tallied roughly 78 million unique TCR beta chains across the approximately 670 repertoires, and some 10 million of those chains were shared by two or more donors. To remove PCR and sequencing errors, raw reads were error-corrected and collapsed into unique sequences using a nearest-neighbor algorithm that merged closely related sequences. Alignment of CDR3 sequences to IMGT reference sequences was used to assign V, D and J gene segments. For a sequence to be retained, a match of at least six nucleotides was required to both a V gene segment and a J gene segment. A rearrangement counted as productive if the CDR3 had no stop codons and remained in frame with V and J, and every other rearrangement counted as non-productive. Following IMGT convention, CDR3 was defined as the stretch from the second conserved V-encoded cysteine to the conserved J-encoded phenylalanine. The earlier analysis of around 640 of the donors excluded sequences that lacked an unambiguous match to a single V gene segment. In an earlier analysis of approximately 590 of the donors, V segments were called functional above 56.7% productive rearrangements and were called segregating when the between-donor standard deviation exceeded 5%. To diagnose cytomegalovirus status from the catalog of TCR beta chain sequences, a statistical classification framework was built. In a later analysis, TCR nucleotide sequences were compared against IMGT/GENE-DB human TR gene sequences so that V and J genes could be assigned. A later analysis assigned CDR3 sequences and most-parsimonious VDJ recombination scenarios with the TCRdist pipeline. In a later analysis, every TCR beta chain was defined by the combination of its CDR3 amino acid sequence and its V-gene family, and reads without a unique V-gene family were dropped. In a later analysis, around 650 highly shared, low-generation-probability nucleotide sequences were removed to address suspected cross-contamination and a sequencing artifact. For each public chain, a later analysis derived a clonal expansion index from normalized ranks of inferred template counts within each repertoire. In a later analysis, generation probabilities were computed using a VDJ recombination model fitted to out-of-frame rearrangements, and the results were checked against IGoR. A later analysis scored TCR-TCR, TCR-HLA and TCR-CMV co-occurrence with hypergeometric tests, applying a repertoire-size bias correction to TCR pairs. In a later analysis, false discovery rates were estimated by permuting HLA or CMV assignments 20 times. A later analysis grouped co-occurring TCRs with DBSCAN, adding TCRdist sequence similarity when clustering within HLA-allele-positive subsets. Repertoires with fewer than 30,000 or more than 120,000 public chains, plus five repertoires with anomalous nucleotide sharing, were excluded from co-occurrence clustering. TCRdb provides this immuneACCESS table in a form limited to in-frame rearrangements. Some clones are lacking; in checked studies, under half of them reflect an unresolved V gene, and why the rest are absent is not known. Clone size and V and J calls were adopted from that table, with D and trimming inferred from the DNA. The sample includes tens of thousands of clones, with roughly 80% observed a single time. The biggest ten clones account for under 6.5% of the sample.

Details on this clone: Its cognate antigen has yet to be identified. No much larger clonotype is one base removed from it; base qualities were not supplied.

The full study reports these points: In a later analysis, the rate of TCR association differed among HLA loci, with DRB1 alleles having the most associated TCRs and HLA-C alleles having the fewest. The presence/absence analyses assumed that sequencing depth was roughly uniform across donors, and that assumption may not be true. When HLA alleles, especially DR and DQ, strongly co-occurred, TCR associations were difficult to assign to individual alleles. A later genetic analysis associated a missense DCLRE1C variant with V-gene and J-gene trimming of TCR beta chains, and an independent cohort replicated the association. Linkage disequilibrium might explain the correlated functional status among segregating V segments, but an unknown experimental factor could not be ruled out. About 17 rarely observed V segments, including chromosome 9 orphons, were excluded from the earlier analysis of about 500 of the donors because counts were too low. In a later genetic analysis, fewer N-insertions in productive TCRs were reported among donors in an Asian-associated ancestry cluster than the 666-donor mean. The classifier was reported to diagnose cytomegalovirus status with high specificity and sensitivity in both the original cohort and the validation cohort. The authors suggested that the approach could potentially be extended to other disease states and immunological phenotypes. In a later analysis, most CMV-associated TCR beta chains were found to appear HLA-restricted, with HLA associations seemingly driven largely by CMV exposure. An earlier analysis of some 590 of the donors showed that most TCR beta V segments appeared in productive rearrangements either about 90% or about 30% of the time, which broadly matched IMGT annotations. Because HLA typing was unavailable for some donors at each locus, only the typed subset was used in association tests. The study listed 150 to 200 TCR beta chains as associated with cytomegalovirus. In this cohort, only TCR beta chains were sequenced, and detectable features were limited by the absence of alpha or paired-chain data. A further reported finding was that TCR beta sequences accurately predicted the HLA-A and HLA-B alleles for most subjects in the first cohort. Specific HLA alleles were associated with over 15,000 TCR beta sequences at a false discovery rate of 0.05 in a later analysis. Across donors, most TCR sequences were observed very rarely, whereas some public TCRs were present in many individuals. Immune exposure information for the cohort was limited to CMV serostatus. The sequencing pipeline was judged likely to have produced a cluster of highly shared sequence variants as a technical artifact. According to a later analysis, parvovirus B19, influenza, CMV and Epstein-Barr virus appeared linked to several top co-occurrence clusters. A later analysis found that HLA-associated TCR beta chains were more clonally expanded and had lower generation probabilities than equally common non-associated chains. In vitro tests confirmed that a few of the cytomegalovirus-associated TCR beta chains recognize cytomegalovirus antigens. Because the 87-base-pair reads could not distinguish some IMGT-functional V segments, including TRBV6-2 and TRBV6-3, those segments were excluded.

The cohort consisted of fewer than 700 healthy bone marrow donors. Cohort members were all nominally healthy when sampled, although unrecorded immune exposures were likely present. The donor was CMV seronegative and was included in the group of about 350 seronegative cohort members. Each donor provided a peripheral blood sample, and peripheral blood mononuclear cells were used for TCR beta sequencing. The Qiagen DNeasy Blood Extraction Kit was used to extract genomic DNA from the blood cell samples. The junction shows trimming of 7 bases on V and 5 bases on J, plus 23 bases between the germline ends. The CDR3 starts with the cysteine, ends with the phenylalanine, and has 15 residues. The sequence is cut down to CDR3 DNA, 45 bases in frame from base 1. CDR1 and CDR2 (SQVTM, ANQGSEA) derive from the germline V gene.

What was sequenced was PBMCs. The receptor's source is a male donor in good health and CMV-seronegative. The rearrangement joined TRBV29-1 to TRBJ1-1, with the D gene call left open. The DNA sequence reads TGCAGCGCCGGGCCCCACAGTTCTGGAGGGACTGAAGCTTTCTTT. It is translated as CSAGPHSSGGTEAFF.